This T cell receptor (beta chain) stems from a study of early T cells in non-severe SARS-CoV-2 infection. In this sample, this clonotype turned up many times. Individual cDNA molecules received unique molecular identifiers. TCRdb itself ran the 5' RACE reads through MiXCR, one entry per CDR3 protein. Of some 30,000 distinct CDR3 sequences in the sample, 4.5% to 7% are singletons; the top ten hold 13%. The V and J ends lost 4 bases and 3 bases, in that order; junction bases with no gene match: 9. Germline V gene data show CDR1 as LGHNT and CDR2 as FRNRAP. The CDR3 sequence is 16 residues long. The sequence was obtained from an adult who was a healthcare worker with PCR-confirmed SARS-CoV-2 infection or an uninfected control (not recorded which). The chain employs TRBV12-5 and TRBJ1-1; 9 nucleotides align to TRBD1. Input material: whole blood. Written as DNA, the CDR3 is TGTGCTAGTGGTTCCTGGACAGGGGCGGGAGACACTGAAGCTTTCTTT. Translating it yields CASGSWTGAGDTEAFF.